A selection of T cell receptor beta chains follows, all from one sample in a study of response to subunit inactivated influenza vaccine. In TCRdb, the RT-PCR reads were re-called with MiXCR into one record per CDR3 protein. The sample contains some 190,000 distinct CDR3 sequences, 13% to 15% of which appear only once. The sample in question was CD8+ T cells sorted from PBMCs, obtained more than 4 days after vaccination. The receptors were gathered from a man aged 45-60 years who received an inactivated influenza vaccine. CDR3s include the opening cysteine and the closing phenylalanine or tryptophan. The D gene is left open where the match is weak. Expanded clones are given a class, and other clones once, few, many or no size at all.

d_call: NA; clone_size: NA; cdr3_length: 11; j_call: TRBJ2-1; v_call: TRBV29-1; cdr3_aa: CSVKDGHEQFF; cdr3_nt: TGCAGCGTTAAAGATGGGCATGAGCAGTTCTTC
d_call: NA; clone_size: few; cdr3_length: 15; j_call: TRBJ2-5; v_call: TRBV6-2/TRBV6-3; cdr3_aa: CASSYRLQGAETQYF; cdr3_nt: TGTGCCAGCAGTTACCGACTCCAAGGGGCGGAGACCCAGTACTTC
d_call: TRBD1; clone_size: NA; cdr3_length: 15; j_call: TRBJ2-1; v_call: TRBV12-3/TRBV12-4; cdr3_aa: CASSARTGGYNEQFF; cdr3_nt: TGTGCCAGCAGTGCCAGGACAGGAGGATACAATGAGCAGTTCTTC
d_call: NA; clone_size: few; cdr3_length: 16; j_call: TRBJ2-3; v_call: TRBV27; cdr3_aa: CASSLMTATSTDTQYF; cdr3_nt: TGTGCCAGCAGTTTAATGACAGCCACTAGCACAGATACGCAGTATTTT
d_call: TRBD1; clone_size: many; cdr3_length: 13; j_call: TRBJ2-5; v_call: TRBV15; cdr3_aa: CATSDREWETQYF; cdr3_nt: TGTGCCACCAGCGACAGGGAATGGGAGACCCAGTACTTC
d_call: NA; clone_size: few; cdr3_length: 15; j_call: TRBJ2-7; v_call: TRBV10-3; cdr3_aa: CATMPIDRNSYEQYF; cdr3_nt: TGTGCCACCATGCCGATTGACAGAAATTCCTACGAGCAGTACTTC
d_call: NA; clone_size: few; cdr3_length: 13; j_call: TRBJ1-2; v_call: TRBV12-3/TRBV12-4; cdr3_aa: CASSSTAGYGYTF; cdr3_nt: TGTGCCAGCAGTTCGACAGCCGGCTATGGCTACACCTTC
d_call: NA; clone_size: NA; cdr3_length: 14; j_call: TRBJ2-5; v_call: TRBV2; cdr3_aa: CASIGGGPQETQYF; cdr3_nt: TGTGCCAGCATTGGTGGGGGGCCCCAAGAGACCCAGTACTTC
d_call: NA; clone_size: NA; cdr3_length: 12; j_call: TRBJ2-1; v_call: TRBV7-2; cdr3_aa: CASSFLSTEQFF; cdr3_nt: TGTGCCAGCAGCTTTCTTAGCACTGAGCAGTTCTTC
d_call: NA; clone_size: NA; cdr3_length: 18; j_call: TRBJ2-3; v_call: TRBV7-6; cdr3_aa: CASSSGWSSGGRTDTQYF; cdr3_nt: TGTGCCAGCAGTTCCGGATGGAGTTCGGGGGGCCGCACAGATACGCAGTATTTT
d_call: NA; clone_size: few; cdr3_length: 14; j_call: TRBJ2-5; v_call: TRBV5-1; cdr3_aa: CASSLDAFQETQYF; cdr3_nt: TGCGCCAGCAGCTTGGACGCGTTCCAAGAGACCCAGTACTTC
d_call: TRBD1; clone_size: NA; cdr3_length: 16; j_call: TRBJ2-7; v_call: TRBV4-3; cdr3_aa: CASSQDTGQGIYEQYF; cdr3_nt: TGCGCCAGCAGCCAAGATACGGGACAGGGGATCTACGAGCAGTACTTC
d_call: NA; clone_size: once; cdr3_length: 14; j_call: TRBJ2-1; v_call: TRBV27; cdr3_aa: CASSKGGGYNEQFF; cdr3_nt: TGTGCCAGCAGTAAGGGGGGGGGTTACAATGAGCAGTTCTTC
d_call: NA; clone_size: many; cdr3_length: 14; j_call: TRBJ2-3; v_call: TRBV4-3; cdr3_aa: CASSPGSLPDTQYF; cdr3_nt: TGCGCCAGCAGCCCGGGGTCCCTCCCAGATACGCAGTATTTT
d_call: TRBD2; clone_size: many; cdr3_length: 15; j_call: TRBJ2-3; v_call: TRBV5-1; cdr3_aa: CASSLLAGDTDTQYF; cdr3_nt: TGCGCCAGCAGTTTACTAGCGGGGGACACAGATACGCAGTATTTT
d_call: TRBD2; clone_size: few; cdr3_length: 16; j_call: TRBJ2-1; v_call: TRBV7-9; cdr3_aa: CASSLSSGGSYNEQFF; cdr3_nt: TGTGCCAGCAGCTTATCCAGCGGGGGCTCCTACAATGAGCAGTTCTTC